A single sample is the source of the 24 T cell receptor beta chains below, sequenced in a study of identical twins. A single record per CDR3 protein comes from TCRdb applying MiXCR to the 5' RACE reads. The sample holds about 530,000 distinct CDR3 sequences, about 20% seen once. These data were also reused for a study on yellow fever vaccine responses in identical twins.

The sequenced sample consisted of CD4+ T cells sorted from blood. Receptor source: a woman under 30 in good health.

There are a few counts of this clonotype. This chain joins TRBV5-5 and TRBJ2-2; no clear D. With 0 bases removed from V and 7 bases from J, the gap between germline ends came to 13 bases. Germline V gene data show CDR1 as SGHKS and CDR2 as YYEKEE (reference sequence). CDR3 length equals 15 residues. CDR3 protein: CASSLDPGLVGELFF. The CDR3 DNA sequence: TGTGCCAGCAGCTTGGATCCAGGTTTGGTCGGGGAGCTGTTTTTT.

The rearrangement joins TRBV7-2 to TRBJ2-7, with D perhaps matching TRBD1 or TRBD2 (5 bases each). This CDR3 region has 15 residues. Germline values: CDR1 SGHTA, CDR2 FQGNSA. V dropped 4 bases and J dropped 0 bases, with 13 bases sitting between them. For the CDR3, the DNA is TGTGCCAGCAGCTATCAAAAGGGACCCTCCTACGAGCAGTACTTC. This gives the protein CASSYQKGPSYEQYF.

The chain uses TRBV6-1 and TRBJ2-1; maybe TRBD1 (6 bases). The CDR3 runs 13 residues. Germline CDR1 and CDR2: MNHNS and SASEGT. V was clipped by 6 bases and J by 8 bases, with 14 bases between them. CDR3 residues: CASSPDRRDEQFF. CDR3 DNA: TGTGCCAGCAGCCCGGACAGACGCGATGAGCAGTTCTTC.

This chain links TRBV15 with TRBJ2-5; perhaps TRBD2 as D (6 bases). Trimming left V 0 bases short and J 4 bases short, with 15 bases between. CDR1 LNHNV and CDR2 YYDKDF come from the germline V gene (reference sequence). The CDR3 sequence is 16 residues long. CDR3: CATSRDLVRGGETQYF. CDR3 DNA: TGTGCCACCAGCAGAGATCTGGTGCGGGGTGGAGAGACCCAGTACTTC. Full variable domain (missing parts from reference TRBV15 and TRBJ2-5): DAMVIQNPRYQVTQFGKPVTLSCSQTLNHNVMYWYQQKSSQAPKLLFHYYDKDFNNEADTPDNFQSRRPNTSFCFLDIRSPGLGDTAMYLCATSRDLVRGGETQYFGPGTRLLVL.

V and J are TRBV12-3 or TRBV12-4 and TRBJ2-7, with 15 bases that match TRBD2. After removal of 5 bases from V and 7 bases from J, the junction contained 9 bases not matched to a gene. This CDR3 spans 16 amino acids. The CDR3 DNA reads TGTGCCAGCAGTCCTACCTCCGGGACTAGCGGGAGGGAGCAGTACTTC. Its translation: CASSPTSGTSGREQYF.

The chain links TRBV6-1 to TRBJ2-1; TRBD1 matches at 10 bases. CDR3 length: 15 amino acids. The V gene's germline CDR1 is MNHNS and CDR2 SASEGT. The ends lost 6 bases at V and 2 bases at J; junction bases unmatched: 4. CDR3 loop: CASRSGTGAYNEQFF. The DNA for the CDR3 is TGTGCCAGCAGATCCGGGACAGGGGCCTACAATGAGCAGTTCTTC.

This clonotype has more than one count but fewer than ten. The chain couples TRBV9 to TRBJ1-6; perhaps TRBD1 as D (5 bases). V was cut by 3 bases and J by 7 bases, with 14 bases left in between. CDR3 length: 15 residues. Germline lookup yields CDR1 SGDLS and CDR2 YYNGEE. In DNA, the CDR3 is TGTGCCAGCAGCGACGGGATGGGGGGGAATTCACCCCTCCACTTT. It encodes CASSDGMGGNSPLHF. The variable domain in full, with the rest retrieved from reference TRBV9 and TRBJ1-6, is DSGVTQTPKHLITATGQRVTLRCSPRSGDLSVYWYQQSLDQGLQFLIQYYNGEERAKGNILERFSAQQFPDLHSELNLSSLELGDSALYFCASSDGMGGNSPLHFGNGTRLTVT.

CDR3 DNA: TGTGCCAGCAGCTTTAAGCGGGGGGGCCTGGGGATCTACCAAGAGACCCAGTACTTC. Protein sequence: CASSFKRGGLGIYQETQYF. The gene calls are TRBV7-8 and TRBJ2-5, with 10 bases aligning to TRBD2. This CDR3 is 19 amino acids long. V was clipped by 3 bases and J by 0 bases; unmatched bases: 13. Germline values: CDR1 SGHVS, CDR2 FQNEAQ.

The chain recombines TRBV7-9 with TRBJ1-4, with TRBD1 matching 11 bases. The CDR3 consists of 12 residues. Germline V gives CDR1 SEHNR, CDR2 FQNEAQ (reference sequence). The V gene end was trimmed by 3 bases and the J gene end by 12 bases; junction bases not matched to a gene: 0. In DNA, the CDR3 is TGTGCCAGCAGCTTGGACAGGGGGCAACTGTTTTTT. This sequence encodes CASSLDRGQLFF.

This chain connects TRBV2 to TRBJ2-3; possible D gene TRBD2, 5 bases. Germline V gene data show CDR1 as SNHLY and CDR2 as FYNNEI. Trimming removed 3 bases at V and 1 base at J, with 11 bases between. The CDR3 contains 15 residues. The CDR3, as DNA: TGTGCCAGCAGTGATGTAAAAGCGGGCACAGATACGCAGTATTTT. Amino acid sequence: CASSDVKAGTDTQYF.

This CDR3 reads CASSLAGQGRGTDTQYF. DNA for the CDR3: TGCGCCAGCAGCTTGGCCGGACAGGGACGCGGCACAGATACGCAGTATTTT. The rearrangement links TRBV5-1 to TRBJ2-3; 8 nucleotides match TRBD1. V dropped 0 bases and J dropped 1; count of bases not matched to a gene: 7. This CDR3 is built from 17 residues. Germline values: CDR1 SGHRS, CDR2 YFSETQ.

This clonotype appeared a few times. The chain is built from TRBV11-2 and TRBJ1-4; unclear D gene. The ends were cut back, 2 bases at V and 8 bases at J, with 9 bases in the middle. CDR1 and CDR2 (germline): SGHAT, FQNNGV. This CDR3 contains 13 residues. The CDR3 DNA is TGTGCCAGCAGCTTAAACAGTTACGAAAAACTGTTTTTT. Encoded protein: CASSLNSYEKLFF.

This clonotype appeared a few times. The genes are TRBV5-6 and TRBJ2-5; no reliable D call. Between the trimmed V and J ends, which lost 0 bases and 1 base, there was a span of 7 bases. The length of the CDR3 is 14 residues. Germline V gives CDR1 SGHDT, CDR2 YYEEEE. CDR3 coding DNA: TGTGCCAGCAGCTTGGCCTACAGCCAAGAGACCCAGTACTTC. It encodes CASSLAYSQETQYF.

This clonotype was detected only a few times. The rearrangement uses TRBV12-3 or TRBV12-4 and TRBJ1-2, with D maybe TRBD1 (5 bases). V was pared by 6 bases and J by 8 bases, with 19 bases between. The CDR3 totals 14 residues. CDR3 in amino acids: CASRNMGTLWGYTF. CDR3 bases: TGTGCCAGCAGAAACATGGGGACTTTATGGGGCTACACCTTC.

The CDR3 DNA is TGCAGTGCAAAGCTAGCATGGAATGAGCAGTTCTTC. Amino acid sequence: CSAKLAWNEQFF. This rearrangement joins TRBV20-1 to TRBJ2-1; perhaps TRBD2 as D (5 bases). Germline assignment: CDR1 DFQATT and CDR2 SNEGSKA (reference sequence). Trimming stripped 6 bases from V and 7 bases from J, with 13 bases between. There are 12 residues in the CDR3.

This clonotype was observed a handful of times. This rearrangement joins TRBV20-1 to TRBJ2-3; TRBD2 aligns across 7 bases. V was pared by 6 bases and J by 4 bases, with 10 bases of the junction left unmatched. CDR1 and CDR2 from the germline V gene are DFQATT and SNEGSKA (reference sequence). The CDR3 sequence is 14 residues long. CDR3 in amino acids: CSATTSTAADTQYF. CDR3 in DNA: TGCAGTGCCACGACTAGCACGGCCGCAGATACGCAGTATTTT.

The chain joins TRBV7-9 to TRBJ2-6; D remains unclear. Trimming stripped 2 bases from V and 3 bases from J, with 8 bases between. CDR3 length: 15 amino acids. CDR1 and CDR2 from the germline V gene are SEHNR and FQNEAQ (reference sequence). The CDR3, as DNA: TGTGCCAGCAGCTTAAGATCGGATGGGGCCAACGTCCTGACTTTC. Translated: CASSLRSDGANVLTF.

In its sample, this clonotype was seen a few times. The chain has TRBV10-3 and TRBJ2-1; D is possibly TRBD1 (6 bases). Germline CDR1 reads ENHRY; CDR2 reads SYGVKD. Trimming stripped 9 bases from V and 10 bases from J, with 13 bases between. The CDR3 is 11 residues long. DNA for the CDR3: TGTGCCATTTCCATCGGGACAGAGCAGTTCTTC. This translates into CAISIGTEQFF.

This clonotype was observed many times. CDR3 region: CASSSGANQETQYF. For the CDR3, the DNA is TGTGCCAGCAGCTCCGGGGCGAACCAAGAGACCCAGTACTTC. V gene TRBV11-2 combines with J gene TRBJ2-5, with D perhaps assigned TRBD1 or TRBD2 (5 bases each). Trimming stripped 4 bases from V and 0 bases from J, with 9 bases between. The V gene's germline CDR1 is SGHAT and CDR2 FQNNGV. This CDR3 is 14 amino acids long.

The chain is built from TRBV28 and TRBJ2-1, with 9 bases identical to TRBD2. The V segment lost 6 bases and the J segment 2 bases; nucleotides outside the gene matches: 5. Germline V lookup: CDR1 MDHEN, CDR2 SYDVKM. The CDR3 runs 15 residues. DNA for the CDR3: TGTGCCAGCAGCCTACAGCGGGGGGCCTACAATGAGCAGTTCTTC. The encoded protein is CASSLQRGAYNEQFF.

V usage is TRBV28 and J usage is TRBJ2-5, with 7 bases matching TRBD2. Losses at the gene ends were 2 bases for V and 3 bases for J; bases not matched to a gene: 3. Looked up from germline, CDR1 is MDHEN and CDR2 is SYDVKM. The CDR3 is 14 residues long. The CDR3 loop is CASSLQGGKETQYF. DNA of the CDR3: TGTGCCAGCAGTTTACAGGGAGGGAAAGAGACCCAGTACTTC.

A few counts support this clonotype. This chain links TRBV29-1 with TRBJ2-1; D ambiguous. Germline V gene lookup returns CDR1 SQVTM and CDR2 ANQGSEA. The CDR3 loop spans 12 amino acids. With 3 bases removed from V and 9 bases from J, the gap between germline ends came to 12 bases. This chain's CDR3 is CSVDKSSPEQFF. The CDR3 DNA sequence: TGCAGCGTTGATAAGAGCTCTCCTGAGCAGTTCTTC.

This clonotype was found many times. The V call is TRBV12-3 or TRBV12-4, the J call TRBJ2-5; D might be TRBD2 (6 bases). Trimming shortened V by 7 bases and J by 4 bases, and 10 bases separated the two germline ends. This CDR3 region has 12 residues. CDR3 coding DNA: TGTGCCAGCAAGGGAGGTCTAGAGACCCAGTACTTC. Residues: CASKGGLETQYF.

The chain links TRBV24-1 to TRBJ2-2; 9 positions match TRBD2. The germline V gene encodes CDR1 KGHDR and CDR2 SFDVKD. The length of the CDR3 is 17 residues. Germline trimming cut 10 bases from V and 1 base from J; bases unmatched to any gene: 12. The DNA of the CDR3 is TGTGCCACTAAAGCTACCGAAGCGGGAGGGAACACCGGGGAGCTGTTTTTT. Protein: CATKATEAGGNTGELFF.